This T cell receptor (beta chain) is from a study of cytomegalovirus exposure and HLA in healthy donors. Study-wide results and limits: Sequencing likely produced, as an artifact, a cluster of highly shared sequence variants.

About this clone itself: Its antigen is undetermined.

Researchers ran the PCR with 60 Vbeta and 13 Jbeta primers. Libraries were prepared by immunoSEQ multiplex PCR; TCRdb keeps only in-frame clonotypes and omits some of them. The sample contains about 180,000 clones, just over 75% of which appear only once. V lost 0 bases and J lost 7; bases outside the gene matches: 7. Per the germline V gene, CDR1 is SGHRS and CDR2 is YFSETQ. The CDR3 has 15 amino acids. The sequenced sample was PBMCs. The source of this sequence is a man between 18 and 35 years old in good health and CMV-seronegative. The chain uses TRBV5-1 and TRBJ2-1; TRBD2 agrees at 7 bases. CDR3 DNA: TGCGCCAGCAGCTTGGGAGCGGGAAACGAGAATGAGCAGTTCTTC. Its translation: CASSLGAGNENEQFF.